The entry below describes one TCR beta chain. As yet, its antigen is unknown. 5'RACE primed at constant segments yielded TCR alpha and TCR beta cDNA libraries bearing sample barcodes and UMIs. TCRdb analysed the 5' RACE reads with MiXCR anew, one entry per CDR3 protein. The data contain 250,000 to 350,000 distinct CDR3 sequences, about a sixth of them seen just once; the ten biggest clones take up approximately 23%. The ends were cut back, 6 bases at V and 4 bases at J, with 9 bases in the middle. The CDR3 totals 13 residues. This sample was included in a study of T-cell memory formation after mild COVID-19. The study, taken as a whole, reports: Contracting clones localized mainly to CM and EM when CD4+ and mainly to EMRA when CD8+. Clones that contracted from day 15 to 85 had balanced CD4/CD8; later expanders were CD4+ biased.

This sequence originates from a man aged 18 to 30 who had mild COVID-19 (a few samples of this study predate the infection). Cell type and time point are not known. The sample taken for sequencing was PBMCs or a T cell subset sorted from them (not recorded which). V gene TRBV12-3 or TRBV12-4 combines with J gene TRBJ2-2, with D possibly being TRBD1 (5 bases). The CDR3 reads CASSNQGTGELFF. The DNA for the CDR3 is TGTGCCAGCAGCAATCAGGGCACCGGGGAGCTGTTTTTT.